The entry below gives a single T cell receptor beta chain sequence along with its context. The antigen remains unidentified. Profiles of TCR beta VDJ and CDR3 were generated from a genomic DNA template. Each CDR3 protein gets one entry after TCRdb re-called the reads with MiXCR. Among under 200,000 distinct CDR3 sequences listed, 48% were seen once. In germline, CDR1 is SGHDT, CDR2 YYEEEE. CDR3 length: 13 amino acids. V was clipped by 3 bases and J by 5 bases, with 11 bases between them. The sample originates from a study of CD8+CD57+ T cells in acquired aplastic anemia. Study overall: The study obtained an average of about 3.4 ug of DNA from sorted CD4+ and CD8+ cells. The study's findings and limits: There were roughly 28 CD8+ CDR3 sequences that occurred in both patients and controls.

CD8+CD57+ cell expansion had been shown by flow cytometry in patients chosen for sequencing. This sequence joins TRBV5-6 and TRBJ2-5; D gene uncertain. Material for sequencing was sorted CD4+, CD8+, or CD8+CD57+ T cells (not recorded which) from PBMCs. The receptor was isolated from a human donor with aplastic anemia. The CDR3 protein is CASSSLTTETQYF. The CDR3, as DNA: TGTGCCAGCAGCTCCCTGACAACGGAGACCCAGTACTTC.